This T cell receptor beta chain stems from a study of cytomegalovirus exposure and HLA in healthy donors (dated 2017 in TCRdb). Broadly, across the study: An earlier analysis of several hundred of the donors reported 276 Gb of sequence data and roughly 120 million unique TCR beta sequences obtained from approximately 180 million T cells. Besides the first cohort of approximately 710 subjects, a separate validation cohort made up of 90 to 150 different subjects was used. Every repertoire in the discovery cohort had been generated on one and the same sequencing platform. Donor age, sex, ethnicity and CMV serostatus were compiled together with the repertoire data. To predict cytomegalovirus infection status, the study combined high-throughput TCR immunosequencing, statistical association of individual TCRs with disease status, and machine learning. The study profiled the T cell repertoires of hundreds of subjects by immunosequencing and related them to cytomegalovirus serostatus. A later genetic analysis used genome-wide SNP genotypes for about three fifths of the roughly 700 donors, treating that subset as a discovery cohort. Rather than drawing on any new phenotypic data, the later analysis identified candidate immune exposures from TCR beta sequences and the way those sequences occurred across donors. HLA typing included class I and class II loci at four-digit resolution. Of the 300 to 500 genotyped donors, 70% to 90% were placed in the genetic ancestry cluster associated with self-reported Caucasian donors. An earlier analysis of roughly 600 of the donors used high-throughput TCR beta sequencing to judge whether each TCR beta V gene segment behaved as functional or pseudogenic. In a later analysis, previously published TCR beta repertoires from roughly 710 donors were re-analyzed and high-resolution HLA genotyping was added so that TCR occurrence patterns could be studied. The study aimed to test whether signatures of past pathogen exposure could be identified by cataloging public T cell receptors. Roughly 300 gigabases of sequencing data and 91 million or so unique TCR sequences made up an early release that covered roughly 670 HLA-typed donors. A handful of DR-DQ haplotypes were handled as single units for association and clustering because linkage in the cohort was strong. Among 300 to 450 genotyped donors of the cohort, an average of 235,054 unique TCR beta nucleotide sequences were sequenced per donor, around 20% of them non-productive. The number of donors typed differed by locus, with about 629-630 for A, B, C, DRB1 and DQB1, around 520 for DQA1, 600 to 610 for DPA1, and over 400 for DPB1.

Preparation of the library involved the immunoSEQ multiplex PCR assay. A mixture of 60 forward primers for TCR Vbeta segments and 13 reverse primers for TCR Jbeta segments was used in the multiplex PCR. Amplification of the CDR3 region of rearranged TCR beta genes was performed with a multiplex PCR assay on genomic DNA. On the Illumina HiSeq System, the amplified TCR beta libraries were sequenced as 87-base-pair reads. Regarding the original processing steps: In a later analysis, some 80 million unique TCR beta chains were counted across the approximately 640 repertoires, and roughly 10 million of these chains were shared by at least two donors. To remove PCR and sequencing errors, raw reads were error-corrected and collapsed into unique sequences using a nearest-neighbor algorithm that merged closely related sequences. CDR3 sequences were aligned to IMGT reference sequences to assign V, D and J gene segments. For a sequence to be retained, at least a six-nucleotide match to both a V gene segment and a J gene segment was required. Rearrangements were classified as productive when the CDR3 lacked stop codons and remained in frame with V and J, and all other rearrangements were classified as non-productive. Following IMGT convention, CDR3 was defined as the stretch from the second conserved V-encoded cysteine up to the conserved J-encoded phenylalanine. The earlier analysis of 550 to 650 of the donors excluded any sequence lacking an unambiguous match to a single V gene segment. In an earlier analysis of some 590 of the donors, a V segment was called functional when productive rearrangements were above 56.7%, and segregating when the standard deviation between donors exceeded 5%. A statistical classification framework was built for diagnosing cytomegalovirus status from the catalog of TCR beta chain sequences. In a later analysis, V and J genes were assigned by comparing TCR nucleotide sequences against IMGT/GENE-DB human TR gene sequences. In a later analysis, CDR3 sequences and most-parsimonious VDJ recombination scenarios were assigned using the TCRdist pipeline. In a later analysis, each TCR beta chain was defined by its CDR3 amino acid sequence together with its V-gene family, and reads lacking a unique V-gene family were excluded. In a later analysis, around 650 highly shared, low-generation-probability nucleotide sequences were removed to address suspected cross-contamination and a sequencing artifact. For each public chain, a later analysis derived a clonal expansion index from normalized ranks of inferred template counts within each repertoire. In a later analysis, generation probabilities were computed using a VDJ recombination model fitted to out-of-frame rearrangements, and the results were checked against IGoR. In a later analysis, TCR-TCR, TCR-HLA and TCR-CMV co-occurrence was scored with hypergeometric tests, and a repertoire-size bias correction was applied to TCR pairs. False discovery rates were estimated in a later analysis by permuting HLA or CMV assignments 20 times. A later analysis grouped co-occurring TCRs with DBSCAN, adding TCRdist sequence similarity when clustering within HLA-allele-positive subsets. Repertoires with fewer than 30,000 or more than 120,000 public chains were left out of co-occurrence clustering, as were about 5 repertoires with anomalous nucleotide sharing. TCRdb obtained this table from immuneACCESS and retained in-frame rearrangements with V and J assigned. These tables miss some clones; where compared with another copy, unresolved V genes account for less than half of the shortfall, and the remainder is unexplained. That table supplies the V and J calls and clone size; D and trimming were determined from the DNA. Counted in this sample were some 87,000 clones; 60% to 85% of them appeared once. The top ten constitute less than 25% of the sample.

The cohort was made up of 500 to 850 healthy bone marrow donors. All cohort members were sampled while nominally healthy, although unrecorded immune exposures were likely present. The donor tested CMV seropositive and was one of the 289 seropositive cohort members. Every donor gave a peripheral blood sample, and the peripheral blood mononuclear cells from that sample were used for TCR beta sequencing. The Qiagen DNeasy Blood Extraction Kit was used to extract genomic DNA from the blood cell samples. Comment on this clone: What this receptor recognizes is not known. Base qualities are not provided; no much larger clone lies one nucleotide away.

Germline trimming amounts to 6 bases on V and 1 base on J, with 9 as the count of junction bases outside the gene matches. Via the germline V gene, CDR1 is SGHVS and CDR2 FQNEAQ. Inclusive of the bounding cysteine and phenylalanine, the CDR3 is 16 residues long. Here the CDR3 DNA is all that survives: 48 bases in frame from base 1. What the authors observed across the whole study: The sequencing pipeline was judged likely to have produced a cluster of highly shared sequence variants as a technical artifact. According to a later analysis, parvovirus B19, influenza, CMV and Epstein-Barr virus appeared linked to several top co-occurrence clusters. Because counts were too low, some 17 rarely observed V segments, including chromosome 9 orphons, were excluded from the earlier analysis of several hundred of the donors. The authors suggested that the approach could potentially be extended to other disease states and immunological phenotypes. Most CMV-associated TCR beta chains appeared to be HLA-restricted in a later analysis, and the HLA associations seemed to be driven largely by CMV exposure. In a later genetic analysis, a missense DCLRE1C variant was associated with V-gene and J-gene trimming of TCR beta chains, and the association was replicated in an independent cohort. Correlated functional status among segregating V segments might reflect linkage disequilibrium, but an unknown experimental factor could not be ruled out. In an earlier analysis of approximately 600 of the donors, most TCR beta V segments were observed in productive rearrangements about 87% or about 30% of the time, broadly matching IMGT annotations. In a later analysis, HLA-associated TCR beta chains showed more clonal expansion and lower generation probabilities than non-associated chains that were equally common. The study gave a list of about 170 TCR beta chains associated with cytomegalovirus. Some IMGT-functional V segments, including TRBV6-2 and TRBV6-3, could not be distinguished by the 87-base-pair reads and were therefore excluded. The classifier was reported to diagnose cytomegalovirus status with high specificity and sensitivity in both the original and validation cohorts. Immune exposure information for the cohort was limited to CMV serostatus. In a later analysis, around 17,000 TCR beta sequences were associated with specific HLA alleles at a false discovery rate of 0.05. A later genetic analysis reported fewer N-insertions in productive TCRs among donors in an Asian-associated ancestry cluster than the roughly 720-donor mean. The presence/absence analyses assumed that sequencing depth was roughly uniform across donors, and that assumption may not be true. In a later analysis, TCR association rates were found to vary across HLA loci, with the most associated TCRs seen for DRB1 alleles and the fewest for HLA-C alleles. A further reported finding was that TCR beta sequences accurately predicted the HLA-A and HLA-B alleles for most subjects in the first cohort. A few of the identified cytomegalovirus-associated TCR beta chains were confirmed in vitro to be specific for cytomegalovirus antigens. Only TCR beta chains were sequenced in this cohort, and the absence of alpha or paired-chain data limited detectable features. While some public TCRs were present in many individuals, most TCR sequences turned up only very rarely across donors. Because HLA typing was missing for some donors at each locus, association tests included only the typed subset. Strong co-occurrence of HLA alleles, especially DR and DQ, made assigning TCR associations to individual alleles difficult.

The source material was PBMCs. This chain is built from TRBV7-8 and TRBJ1-1, with TRBD1 matching 9 junction bases. This TCR was sampled from a woman aged 40 to 55 in good health and CMV-seropositive. The sequenced DNA is TGTGCCAGCAGGCCGACAGGGGGAGGAGGGAACACTGAAGCTTTCTTT. Its translation reads: CASRPTGGGGNTEAFF.